This entry is about one T cell receptor beta chain. Its antigen remains unknown. This sample was included in a study of shared clonotypes between healthy human individuals. Study-wide points: Some naive CD4 clonotypes, around 4.7%, turned up in common across four donors.

Terminally differentiated effector memory CD45RA+ cells were left out of the naive CD8 fraction, which was CD45RO-negative and positively selected for CCR7. Germline loops: CDR1 SEHNR, CDR2 FQNEAQ (reference sequence). The CDR3 is made up of 15 amino acids. V gave up 1 base and J gave up 7 bases; unmatched junction bases: 8. The data were produced by immunoSEQ multiplex PCR, yet TCRdb's version contains in-frame clones alone and is incomplete. The table shows around 2,000,000 clones, with roughly 91% occurring only once. Sample: naive CD8+ T cells from PBMCs. This chain joins TRBV7-9 and TRBJ2-7, with 9 bases that match TRBD2. The origin of this receptor is a man between 18 and 29 years old in good health. Some clones in this sample may be carry-over from other donors' samples. CDR3 sequence reads: CASSLVAGGWGEQYF. CDR3 DNA sequence: TGTGCCAGCAGCTTAGTTGCGGGAGGGTGGGGAGAGCAGTACTTC.